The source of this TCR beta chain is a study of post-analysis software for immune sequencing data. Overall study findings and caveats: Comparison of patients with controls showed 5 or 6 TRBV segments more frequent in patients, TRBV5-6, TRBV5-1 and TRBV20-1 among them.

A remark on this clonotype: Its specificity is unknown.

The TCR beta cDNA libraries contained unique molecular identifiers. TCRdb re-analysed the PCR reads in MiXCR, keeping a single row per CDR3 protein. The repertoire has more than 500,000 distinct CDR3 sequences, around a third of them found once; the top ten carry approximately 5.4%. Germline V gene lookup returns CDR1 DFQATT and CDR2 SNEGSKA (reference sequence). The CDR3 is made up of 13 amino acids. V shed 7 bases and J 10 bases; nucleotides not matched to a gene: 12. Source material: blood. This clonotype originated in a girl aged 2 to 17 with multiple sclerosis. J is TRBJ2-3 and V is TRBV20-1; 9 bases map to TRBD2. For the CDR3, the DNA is TGCAGTGGACTAGCGGCGTTTCATGTGGCGCAGTATTTT. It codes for CSGLAAFHVAQYF.